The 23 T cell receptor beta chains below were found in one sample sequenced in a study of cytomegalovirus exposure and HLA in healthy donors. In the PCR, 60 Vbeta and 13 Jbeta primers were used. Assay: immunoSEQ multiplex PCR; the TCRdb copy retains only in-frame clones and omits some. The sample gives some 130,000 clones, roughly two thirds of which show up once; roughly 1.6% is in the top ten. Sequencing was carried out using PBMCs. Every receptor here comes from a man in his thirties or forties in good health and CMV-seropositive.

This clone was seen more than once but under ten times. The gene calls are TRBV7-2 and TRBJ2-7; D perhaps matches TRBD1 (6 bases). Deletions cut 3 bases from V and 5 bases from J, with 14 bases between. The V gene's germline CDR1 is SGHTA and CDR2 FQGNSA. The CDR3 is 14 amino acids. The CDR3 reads CASSFFQGPHEQYF. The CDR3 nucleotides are TGTGCCAGCAGCTTTTTCCAGGGGCCCCACGAGCAGTACTTC.

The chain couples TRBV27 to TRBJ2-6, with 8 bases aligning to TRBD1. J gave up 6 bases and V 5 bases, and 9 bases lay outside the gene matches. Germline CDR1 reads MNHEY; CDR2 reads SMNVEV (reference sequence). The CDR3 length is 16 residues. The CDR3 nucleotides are TGTGCCAGCAGTGCCCAGGGACAGGTACTGGCCAACGTCCTGACTTTC. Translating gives CASSAQGQVLANVLTF.

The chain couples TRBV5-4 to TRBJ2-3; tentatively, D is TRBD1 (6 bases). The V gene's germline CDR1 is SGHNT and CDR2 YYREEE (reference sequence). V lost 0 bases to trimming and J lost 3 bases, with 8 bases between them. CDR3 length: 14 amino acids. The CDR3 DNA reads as TGTGCCAGCAGCTTGGCGCAGGGGACAGATACGCAGTATTTT. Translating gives CASSLAQGTDTQYF.

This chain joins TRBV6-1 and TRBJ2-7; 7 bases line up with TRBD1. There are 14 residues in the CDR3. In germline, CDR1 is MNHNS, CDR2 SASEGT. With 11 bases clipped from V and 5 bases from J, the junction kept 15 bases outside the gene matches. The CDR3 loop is CAGHRTGEKNEQYF. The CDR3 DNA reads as TGTGCCGGCCACCGAACAGGGGAGAAAAACGAGCAGTACTTC.

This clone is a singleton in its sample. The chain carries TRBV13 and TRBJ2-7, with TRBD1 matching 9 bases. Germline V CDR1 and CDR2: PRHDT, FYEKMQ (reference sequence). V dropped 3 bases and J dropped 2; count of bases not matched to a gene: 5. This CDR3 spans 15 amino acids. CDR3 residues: CASSFGGQGPYEQYF. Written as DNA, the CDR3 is TGTGCCAGCAGCTTCGGCGGACAGGGGCCCTACGAGCAGTACTTC.

CDR3 amino acids: CASSLAGLAGGAAKNIQYF. CDR3 DNA sequence: TGCGCCAGCAGCTTGGCGGGACTAGCGGGGGGGGCCGCCAAAAACATTCAGTACTTC. The J gene is TRBJ2-4, the V gene TRBV5-1; 16 nucleotides line up with TRBD2. The CDR3 runs 19 residues. Germline assignment: CDR1 SGHRS and CDR2 YFSETQ. Unmatched junction bases numbered 4, after V lost 0 bases and J lost 1 base.

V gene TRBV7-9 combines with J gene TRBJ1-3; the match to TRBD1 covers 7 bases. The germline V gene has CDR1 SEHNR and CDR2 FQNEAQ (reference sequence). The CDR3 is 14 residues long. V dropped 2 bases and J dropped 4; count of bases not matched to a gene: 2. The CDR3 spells CASSLLDRGNTIYF. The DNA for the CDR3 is TGTGCCAGCAGCTTATTGGACAGGGGAAACACCATATATTTT.

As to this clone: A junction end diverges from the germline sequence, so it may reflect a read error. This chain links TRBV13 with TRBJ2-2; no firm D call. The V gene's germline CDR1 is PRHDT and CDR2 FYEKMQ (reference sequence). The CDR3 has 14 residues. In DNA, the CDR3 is TGTGCCAGCAGCCCCCACCTGAACTCCGGGGAGCTGTTTTTT. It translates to CASSPHLNSGELFF.

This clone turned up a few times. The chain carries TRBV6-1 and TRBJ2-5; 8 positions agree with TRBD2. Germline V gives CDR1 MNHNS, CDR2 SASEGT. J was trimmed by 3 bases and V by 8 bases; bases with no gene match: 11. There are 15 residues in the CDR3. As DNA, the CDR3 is TGTGCCAGCGGAGGGAGCGGGGGACTTGAAGAGACCCAGTACTTC. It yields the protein CASGGSGGLEETQYF.

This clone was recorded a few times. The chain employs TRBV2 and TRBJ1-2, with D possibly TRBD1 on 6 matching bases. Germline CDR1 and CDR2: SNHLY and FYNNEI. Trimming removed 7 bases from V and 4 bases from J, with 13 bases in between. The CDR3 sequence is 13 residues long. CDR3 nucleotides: TGTGCCAGCATCGTTCAGGGGTTCTATGGCTACACCTTC. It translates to CASIVQGFYGYTF.

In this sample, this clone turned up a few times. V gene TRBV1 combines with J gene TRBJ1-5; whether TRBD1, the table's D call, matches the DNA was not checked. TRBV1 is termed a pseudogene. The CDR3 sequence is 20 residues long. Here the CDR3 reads CTSSQDPADRGKIGNQPQHF. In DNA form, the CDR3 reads TGCACCAGCAGCCAAGATCCGGCGGACAGGGGGAAGATAGGCAATCAGCCCCAGCATTTT.

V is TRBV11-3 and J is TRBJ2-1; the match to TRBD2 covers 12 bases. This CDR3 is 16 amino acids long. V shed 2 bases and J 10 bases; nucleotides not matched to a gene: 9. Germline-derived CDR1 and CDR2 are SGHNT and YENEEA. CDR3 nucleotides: TGTGCCAGCAGCTTAAATCCGACTAGCGGGAGTAGCGAGCAGTTCTTC. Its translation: CASSLNPTSGSSEQFF.

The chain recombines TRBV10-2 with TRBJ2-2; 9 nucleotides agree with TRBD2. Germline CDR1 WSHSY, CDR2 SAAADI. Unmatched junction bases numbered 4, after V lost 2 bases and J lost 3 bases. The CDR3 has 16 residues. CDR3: CASSETTSGYTGELFF. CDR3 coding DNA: TGCGCCAGCAGTGAGACGACTAGCGGATACACCGGGGAGCTGTTTTTT.

Written as DNA, the CDR3 is TGTGCCAGCAGTGAACCGTCAGTCACCGGGGAGCTGTTTTTT. Its translation: CASSEPSVTGELFF. The V gene is TRBV6-1, the J gene TRBJ2-2, with no clear D. The germline V gene has CDR1 MNHNS and CDR2 SASEGT. Trimming left V 2 bases short and J 4 bases short, with 8 bases between. The CDR3 is 14 residues long.

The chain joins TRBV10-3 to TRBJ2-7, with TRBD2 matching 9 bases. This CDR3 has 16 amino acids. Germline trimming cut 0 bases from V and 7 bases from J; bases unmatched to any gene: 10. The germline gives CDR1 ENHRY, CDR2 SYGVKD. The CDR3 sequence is CAISESEAGGPGEQYF. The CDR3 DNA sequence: TGTGCCATCAGTGAGTCGGAGGCGGGAGGGCCGGGGGAGCAGTACTTC.

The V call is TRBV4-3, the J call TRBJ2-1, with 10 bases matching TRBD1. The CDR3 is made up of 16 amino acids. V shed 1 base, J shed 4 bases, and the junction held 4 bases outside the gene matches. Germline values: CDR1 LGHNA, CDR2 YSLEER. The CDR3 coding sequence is TGCGCCAGCAGCCAAGTCGGGACAGGGGCGTACAATGAGCAGTTCTTC. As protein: CASSQVGTGAYNEQFF.

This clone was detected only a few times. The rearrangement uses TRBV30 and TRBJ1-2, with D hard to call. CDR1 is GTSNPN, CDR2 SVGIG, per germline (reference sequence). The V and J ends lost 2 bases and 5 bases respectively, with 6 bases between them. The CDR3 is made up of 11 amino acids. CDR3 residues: CAWSWEYGYTF. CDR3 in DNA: TGTGCCTGGAGTTGGGAGTATGGCTACACCTTC. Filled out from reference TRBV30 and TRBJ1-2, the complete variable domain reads SQTIHQWPATLVQPVGSPLSLECTVEGTSNPNLYWYRQAAGRGLQLLFYSVGIGQISSEVPQNLSASRPQDRQFILSSKKLLLSDSGFYLCAWSWEYGYTFGSGTRLTVV.

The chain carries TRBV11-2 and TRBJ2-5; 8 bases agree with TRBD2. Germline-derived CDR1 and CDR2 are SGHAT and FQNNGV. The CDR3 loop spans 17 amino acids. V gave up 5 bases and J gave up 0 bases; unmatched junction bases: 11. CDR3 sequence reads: CASSHRVREAYQETQYF. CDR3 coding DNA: TGTGCCAGCAGCCACAGGGTGCGGGAGGCCTACCAAGAGACCCAGTACTTC. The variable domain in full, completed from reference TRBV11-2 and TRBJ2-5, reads EAGVAQSPRYKIIEKRQSVAFWCNPISGHATLYWYQQILGQGPKLLIQFQNNGVVDDSQLPKDRFSAERLKGVDSTLKIQPAKLEDSAVYLCASSHRVREAYQETQYFGPGTRLLVL.

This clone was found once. The CDR3, as DNA: TGTGCCAGCACCGGGACCAGCGGGAGTTATTCAGAGACCCAGTACTTC. It is translated as CASTGTSGSYSETQYF. The gene calls are TRBV2 and TRBJ2-5; 8 bases are shared with TRBD2. Germline V gene sequence: CDR1 SNHLY, CDR2 FYNNEI. This CDR3 comprises 16 residues. After removal of 7 bases from V and 4 bases from J, the junction contained 14 bases not matched to a gene.

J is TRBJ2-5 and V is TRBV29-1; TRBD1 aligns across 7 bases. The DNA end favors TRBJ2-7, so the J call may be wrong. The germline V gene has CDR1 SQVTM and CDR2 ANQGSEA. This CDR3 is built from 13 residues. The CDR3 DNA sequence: TGCAGCGCGCGGTGGGACAGAGACTACGAGCAGTACTTC. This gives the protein CSARWDRDYEQYF.

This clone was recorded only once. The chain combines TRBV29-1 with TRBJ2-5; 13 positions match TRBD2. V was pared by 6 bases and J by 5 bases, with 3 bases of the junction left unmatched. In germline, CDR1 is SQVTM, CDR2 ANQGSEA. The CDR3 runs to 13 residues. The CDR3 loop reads CSVRLAGGETQYF. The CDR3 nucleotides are TGCAGCGTGAGACTAGCGGGAGGTGAGACCCAGTACTTC. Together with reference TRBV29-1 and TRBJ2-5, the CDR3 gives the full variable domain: SAVISQKPSRDICQRGTSLTIQCQVDSQVTMMFWYRQQPGQSLTLIATANQGSEATYESGFVIDKFPISRPNLTFSTLTVSNMSPEDSSIYLCSVRLAGGETQYFGPGTRLLVL.

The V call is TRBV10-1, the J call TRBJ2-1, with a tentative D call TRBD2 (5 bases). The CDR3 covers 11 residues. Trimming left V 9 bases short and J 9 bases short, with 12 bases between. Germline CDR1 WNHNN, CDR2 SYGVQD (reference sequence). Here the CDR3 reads CASPLDGEQFF. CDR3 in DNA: TGCGCCAGTCCACTAGACGGTGAGCAGTTCTTC.

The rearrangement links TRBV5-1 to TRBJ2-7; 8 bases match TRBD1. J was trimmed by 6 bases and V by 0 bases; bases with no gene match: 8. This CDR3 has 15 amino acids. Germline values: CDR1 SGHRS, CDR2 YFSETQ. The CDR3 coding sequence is TGCGCCAGCAGCTTGGCTACAGGGGGTATGATCGAGCAGTACTTC. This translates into CASSLATGGMIEQYF.